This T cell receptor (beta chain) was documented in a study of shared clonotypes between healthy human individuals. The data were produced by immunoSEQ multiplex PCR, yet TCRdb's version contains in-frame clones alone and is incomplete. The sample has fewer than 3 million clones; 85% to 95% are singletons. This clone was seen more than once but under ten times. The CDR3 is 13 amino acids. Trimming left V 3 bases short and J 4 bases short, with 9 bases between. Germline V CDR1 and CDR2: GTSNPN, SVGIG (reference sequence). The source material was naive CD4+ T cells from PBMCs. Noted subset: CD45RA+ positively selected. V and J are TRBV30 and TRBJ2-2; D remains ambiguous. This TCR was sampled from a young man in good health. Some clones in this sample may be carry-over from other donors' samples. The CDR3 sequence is CAWSLTFTGELFF. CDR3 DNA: TGTGCCTGGAGCCTAACCTTCACCGGGGAGCTGTTTTTT.